This T cell receptor (beta chain) was recorded in a study of OX40 agonist ivuxolimab in advanced cancers. Study-wide background: It was ivuxolimab, an agonistic anti-OX40 (CD134) antibody, that patients were treated with. Patients in the trial were receiving intravenous ivuxolimab every 2 weeks, at doses of 0.01 to 10 mg/kg. Averaging about 60 years in age, with a range of about 20 to 90, the cohort was about 86% male.

The method was immunoSEQ multiplex PCR; TCRdb's version includes in-frame clones alone and lacks a portion of them. Here the sample spans fewer than 100,000 clones, roughly 80% being singletons. The CDR3 consists of 14 residues. Germline V lookup: CDR1 SGHTA, CDR2 FQGNSA. Trimming cost V 0 bases and J 4 bases, with 7 bases left between them. This chain joins TRBV7-2 and TRBJ1-5, with unresolved D. The sample in question was CD4+ or CD8+ T cells sorted from blood, obtained in a trial of the OX40 agonist ivuxolimab. This receptor was identified in an adult with an advanced solid tumor such as melanoma, head and neck, liver or kidney cancer. The CDR3 protein is CASSLAGRNQPQHF. CDR3 nucleotides: TGTGCCAGCAGCTTAGCAGGGAGAAATCAGCCCCAGCATTTT.